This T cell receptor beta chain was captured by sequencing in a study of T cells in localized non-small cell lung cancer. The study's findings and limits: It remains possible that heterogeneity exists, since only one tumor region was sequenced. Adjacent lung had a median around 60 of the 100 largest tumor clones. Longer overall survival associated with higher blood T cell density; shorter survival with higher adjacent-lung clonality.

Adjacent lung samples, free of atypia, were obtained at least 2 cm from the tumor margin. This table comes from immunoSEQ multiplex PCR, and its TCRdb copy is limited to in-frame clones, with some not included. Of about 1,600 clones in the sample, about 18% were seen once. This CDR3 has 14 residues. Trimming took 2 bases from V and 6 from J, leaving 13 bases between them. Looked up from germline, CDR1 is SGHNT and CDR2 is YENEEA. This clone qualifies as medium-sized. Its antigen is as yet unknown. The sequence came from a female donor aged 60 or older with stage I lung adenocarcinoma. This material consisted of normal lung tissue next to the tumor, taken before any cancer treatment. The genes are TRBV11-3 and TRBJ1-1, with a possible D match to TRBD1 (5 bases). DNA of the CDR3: TGTGCCAGCAGCTTACACCAGGGAAGCTCTGAAGCTTTCTTT. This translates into CASSLHQGSSEAFF.